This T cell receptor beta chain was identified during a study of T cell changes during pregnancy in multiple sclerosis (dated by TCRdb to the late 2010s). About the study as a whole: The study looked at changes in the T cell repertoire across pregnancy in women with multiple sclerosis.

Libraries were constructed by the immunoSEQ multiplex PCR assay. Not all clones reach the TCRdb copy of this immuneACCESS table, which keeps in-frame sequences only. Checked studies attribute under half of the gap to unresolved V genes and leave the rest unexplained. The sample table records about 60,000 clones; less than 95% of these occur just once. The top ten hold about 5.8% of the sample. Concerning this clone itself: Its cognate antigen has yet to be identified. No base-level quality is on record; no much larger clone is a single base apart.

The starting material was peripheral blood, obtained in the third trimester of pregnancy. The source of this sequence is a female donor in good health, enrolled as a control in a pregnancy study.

The DNA reads TGTGCCACCCGACAGGGGATGAACACTGAAGCTTTCTTT. It is translated as CATRQGMNTEAFF. Here the chain combines TRBV6-6 and TRBJ1-1; 8 bases in between match TRBD1. The CDR3 goes from the cysteine to the phenylalanine over 13 residues. Kept here is only the CDR3 DNA, which spans 39 bases and is read in frame from base 1. CDR1 and CDR2 were assigned from the germline V gene (reference sequence) as MNHNY and SVGAGI. Here V drops 10 bases and J drops 0 bases, and the junction holds 4 bases not matched to any gene.